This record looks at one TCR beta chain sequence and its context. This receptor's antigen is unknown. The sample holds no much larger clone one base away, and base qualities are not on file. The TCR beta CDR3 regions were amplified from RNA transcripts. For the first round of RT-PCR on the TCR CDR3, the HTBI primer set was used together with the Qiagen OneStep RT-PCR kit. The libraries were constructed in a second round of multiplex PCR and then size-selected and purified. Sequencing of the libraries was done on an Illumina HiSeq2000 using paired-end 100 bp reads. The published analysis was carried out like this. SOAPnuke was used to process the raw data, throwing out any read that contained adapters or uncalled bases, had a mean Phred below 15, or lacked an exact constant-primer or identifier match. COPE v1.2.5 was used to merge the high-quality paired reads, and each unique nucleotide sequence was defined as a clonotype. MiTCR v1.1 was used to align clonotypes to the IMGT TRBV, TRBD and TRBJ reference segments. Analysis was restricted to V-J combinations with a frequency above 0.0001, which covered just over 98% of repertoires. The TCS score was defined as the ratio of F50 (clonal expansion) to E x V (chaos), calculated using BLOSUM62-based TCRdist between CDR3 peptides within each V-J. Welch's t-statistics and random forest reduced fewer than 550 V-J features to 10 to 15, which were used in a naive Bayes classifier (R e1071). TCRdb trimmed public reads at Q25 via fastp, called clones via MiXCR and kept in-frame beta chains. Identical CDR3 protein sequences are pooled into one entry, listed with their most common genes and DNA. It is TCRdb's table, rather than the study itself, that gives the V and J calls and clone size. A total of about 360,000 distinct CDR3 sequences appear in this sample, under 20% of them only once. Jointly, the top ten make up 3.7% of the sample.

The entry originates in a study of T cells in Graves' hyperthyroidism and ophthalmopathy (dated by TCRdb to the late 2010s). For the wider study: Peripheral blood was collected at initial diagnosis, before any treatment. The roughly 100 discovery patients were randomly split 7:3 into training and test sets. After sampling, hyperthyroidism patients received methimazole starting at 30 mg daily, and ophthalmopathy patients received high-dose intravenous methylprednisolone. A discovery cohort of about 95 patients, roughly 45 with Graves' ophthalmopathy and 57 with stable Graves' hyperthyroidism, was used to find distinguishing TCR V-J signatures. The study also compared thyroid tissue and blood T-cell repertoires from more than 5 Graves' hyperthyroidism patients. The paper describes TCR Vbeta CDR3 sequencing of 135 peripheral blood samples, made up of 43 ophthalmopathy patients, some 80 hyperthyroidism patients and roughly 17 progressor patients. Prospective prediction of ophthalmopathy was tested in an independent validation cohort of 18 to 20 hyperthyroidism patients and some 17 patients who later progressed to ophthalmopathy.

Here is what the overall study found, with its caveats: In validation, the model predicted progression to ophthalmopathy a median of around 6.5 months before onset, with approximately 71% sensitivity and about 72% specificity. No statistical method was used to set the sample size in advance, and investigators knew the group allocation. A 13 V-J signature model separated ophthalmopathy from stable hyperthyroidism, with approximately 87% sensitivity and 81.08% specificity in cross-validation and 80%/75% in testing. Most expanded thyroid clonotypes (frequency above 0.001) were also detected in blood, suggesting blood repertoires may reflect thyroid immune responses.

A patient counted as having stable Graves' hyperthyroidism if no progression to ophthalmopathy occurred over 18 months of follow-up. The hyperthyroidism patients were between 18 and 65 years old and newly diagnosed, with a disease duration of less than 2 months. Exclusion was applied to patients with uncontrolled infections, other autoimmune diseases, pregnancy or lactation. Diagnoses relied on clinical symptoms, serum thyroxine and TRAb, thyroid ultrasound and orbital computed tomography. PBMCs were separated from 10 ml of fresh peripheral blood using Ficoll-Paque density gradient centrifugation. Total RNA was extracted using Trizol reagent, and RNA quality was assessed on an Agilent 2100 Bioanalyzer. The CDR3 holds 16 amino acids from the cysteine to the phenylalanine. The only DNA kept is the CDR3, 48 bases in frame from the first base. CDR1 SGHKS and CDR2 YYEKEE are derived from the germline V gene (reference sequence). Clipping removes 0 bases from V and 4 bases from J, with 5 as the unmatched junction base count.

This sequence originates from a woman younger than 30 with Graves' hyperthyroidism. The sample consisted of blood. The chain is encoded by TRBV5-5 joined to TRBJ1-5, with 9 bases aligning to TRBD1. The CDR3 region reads CASSLEGQGLNQPQHF. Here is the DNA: TGTGCCAGCAGCTTGGAGGGACAGGGCTTAAATCAGCCCCAGCATTTT.